This T cell receptor (beta chain) was sequenced during a study of cytomegalovirus exposure and HLA in healthy donors. General study points: Within the data, a cluster of highly shared sequence variants was likely a sequencing artifact. Among immune exposure information, only CMV serostatus was available.

PCR primers comprised 60 Vbeta and 13 Jbeta primers. The method was immunoSEQ multiplex PCR; TCRdb's version includes in-frame clones alone and lacks a portion of them. The profile covers 150,000 to 200,000 clones, with roughly 9.4% appearing a single time and approximately 1.5% taken by the ten largest. The germline V gene has CDR1 SGHNT and CDR2 YYREEE (reference sequence). The CDR3 runs 15 residues. V lost 4 bases, J lost 2 bases, and 15 bases lay in between. Details on this clone: Antigen unknown.

The sequence came from a woman aged 25 to 39 in good health and CMV-seropositive. The sample consisted of PBMCs. The V and J genes are TRBV5-4 and TRBJ1-1, with D possibly matching TRBD1 (6 bases). CDR3 sequence (DNA): TGTGCCAGCAGCGGGGCCGGGACACATAACACTGAAGCTTTCTTT. Encoded protein: CASSGAGTHNTEAFF. Complete variable domain (other parts from reference TRBV5-4 and TRBJ1-1): ETGVTQSPTHLIKTRGQQVTLRCSSQSGHNTVSWYQQALGQGPQFIFQYYREEENGRGNFPPRFSGLQFPNYSSELNVNALELDDSALYLCASSGAGTHNTEAFFGQGTRLTVV.